The 26 T cell receptor beta chains given below trace back to one sample, sequenced in a study of T cell responses to AZD1222 COVID-19 vaccine. Produced via immunoSEQ multiplex PCR; TCRdb's table is partial and in-frame only. The sample has approximately 100,000 clones, about 88% seen once. The sequencing here drew on peripheral blood, taken on day 0 of AZD1222 vaccination. These receptors were collected from an adult in good health.

The chain couples TRBV3-1 (or the pseudogene TRBV3-2) to TRBJ1-5; D not certain. The germline CDR1 and CDR2 sequences are LGHDT and YNNKEL (reference sequence). The ends were cut back, 2 bases at V and 6 bases at J, with 11 bases in the middle. CDR3 length: 14 residues. CDR3 amino acids: CASSQYGDGQPQHF. The CDR3 DNA is TGTGCCAGCAGCCAATACGGTGATGGTCAGCCCCAGCATTTT.

V usage is TRBV21-1 and J usage is TRBJ1-5; no check of the table's D call, TRBD1, against the DNA was made. TRBV21-1 is shown as a pseudogene. The CDR3 has 16 residues. CDR3 region: CARLDRKKGSNQPQHF. The CDR3 DNA follows: TGTGCCAGATTAGACAGGAAAAAGGGGAGCAATCAGCCCCAGCATTTT.

The genes are TRBV7-2 and TRBJ2-5, with 8 bases that match TRBD2. The CDR3 has 13 amino acids. V was clipped by 3 bases and J by 5 bases; unmatched bases: 2. Germline lookup yields CDR1 SGHTA and CDR2 FQGNSA. In nucleotides, the CDR3 is TGTGCCAGCAGCTTCACGGGAGGGGAGACCCAGTACTTC. This translates into CASSFTGGETQYF. The whole variable domain, filled in from reference TRBV7-2 and TRBJ2-5, reads GAGVSQSPSNKVTEKGKDVELRCDPISGHTALYWYRQSLGQGLEFLIYFQGNSAPDKSGLPSDRFSAERTGGSVSTLTIQRTQQEDSAVYLCASSFTGGETQYFGPGTRLLVL.

The chain employs TRBV20-1 and TRBJ1-2; no clear D. Trimming removed 7 bases from V and 4 bases from J, with 10 bases in between. Germline V gene sequence: CDR1 DFQATT, CDR2 SNEGSKA (reference sequence). The CDR3 loop spans 11 amino acids. CDR3 loop: CSVSRGYGYTF. CDR3 sequence (DNA): TGCAGTGTCTCAAGAGGCTATGGCTACACCTTC.

This clone was seen only a few times. One end of the junction fails to match germline, which may point to a read error. V and J are TRBV6-5 and TRBJ1-5; 8 bases align to TRBD1. Germline CDR1 and CDR2: MNHEY and SVGAGI. The CDR3 spans 15 residues. This CDR3 reads CASSPDRGSDQPQHF. As DNA, the CDR3 is TGTGCCAGCAGTCCTGACAGGGGTAGCGATCAGCCCCAGCATTTT.

This clone has just a few counts. The chain carries TRBV9 and TRBJ2-7; no clear D gene. In germline, CDR1 is SGDLS, CDR2 YYNGEE. The germline V and J ends were trimmed by 6 bases and 3 bases, with 16 bases remaining between them. This CDR3 is 14 amino acids long. CDR3 region: CASNAFGDNYEQYF. The DNA for the CDR3 is TGTGCCAGCAACGCGTTTGGGGATAACTACGAGCAGTACTTC.

This chain links TRBV3-1 (or the pseudogene TRBV3-2) with TRBJ1-2; D is ambiguous. The CDR3 covers 12 residues. Between the trimmed V and J ends, which lost 1 base and 5 bases, there was a span of 5 bases. Germline lookup yields CDR1 LGHDT and CDR2 YNNKEL (reference sequence). CDR3 nucleotides: TGTGCCAGCAGCCAAGTGACTTATGGCTACACCTTC. Amino acid sequence: CASSQVTYGYTF.

The J gene is TRBJ1-5, the V gene TRBV6-1; 9 bases match TRBD1. Trimming removed 2 bases from V and 6 bases from J; junction bases left unmatched: 11. Germline CDR1 reads MNHNS; CDR2 reads SASEGT. The CDR3 runs to 17 residues. The CDR3 sequence: CASSEYEDRGARQPQHF. The CDR3 bases are TGTGCCAGCAGTGAATATGAGGACAGGGGTGCCCGTCAGCCCCAGCATTTT.

The chain is built from TRBV11-1 and TRBJ2-1, with 7 nucleotides matching TRBD1. The CDR3 extends over 14 amino acids. Trimming at V came to 3 bases and at J to 5 bases, leaving 4 bases not matched to a gene. Germline-derived CDR1 and CDR2 are SGHAT and FQDESV (reference sequence). CDR3 nucleotides: TGTGCCAGCAGCTTCCGGGACAGAAACAATGAGCAGTTCTTC. Translated: CASSFRDRNNEQFF.

The chain employs TRBV12-2 and TRBJ1-3; TRBD1, the D gene given by the table, was not confirmed from the DNA. TRBV12-2 is termed a pseudogene. This CDR3 has 19 amino acids. In DNA form, the CDR3 reads TGTGCAAGTCGCCCCATCCTATTCCTCCAGGGATGTCCTGGAAACACCATATATTTT. Its protein product is CASRPILFLQGCPGNTIYF.

In this sample, this clone turned up a few times. This chain links TRBV11-2 with TRBJ1-1; possibly TRBD1 for D (5 bases). V was clipped by 4 bases and J by 2 bases, with 14 bases between them. The CDR3 sequence is 15 residues long. CDR1 and CDR2 (germline): SGHAT, FQNNGV. CDR3 bases: TGTGCCAGCAGCTGGGGGAGGACGGGAAACACTGAAGCTTTCTTT. Translating gives CASSWGRTGNTEAFF.

The rearrangement joins TRBV19 to TRBJ1-2; TRBD1 matches 7 bases. CDR3 length: 16 residues. V dropped 1 base and J dropped 2; count of bases not matched to a gene: 7. Germline CDR1 and CDR2: LNHDA and SQIVND (reference sequence). Written as DNA, the CDR3 is TGTGCCAGTAGTATAGGTGAAGGCAGGGGGAACTATGGCTACACCTTC. Its translation: CASSIGEGRGNYGYTF.

The V call is TRBV27, the J call TRBJ2-5; D call uncertain. V was shortened by 0 bases and J by 6 bases, with 11 bases between the two germline ends. CDR3 length: 14 amino acids. Germline-derived CDR1 and CDR2 are MNHEY and SMNVEV (reference sequence). CDR3 sequence reads: CASSLSGMQQTQYF. The CDR3 bases are TGTGCCAGCAGTTTATCAGGGATGCAACAGACCCAGTACTTC.

The V call is TRBV12-3 or TRBV12-4, the J call TRBJ2-5; D is perhaps TRBD1 (6 bases). V lost 2 bases to trimming and J lost 9 bases, with 7 bases between them. The CDR3 is 11 residues long. Written as DNA, the CDR3 is TGTGCCAGCAGTTTAAACAGGGCCCAGTACTTC. Translation: CASSLNRAQYF.

The gene calls are TRBV3-1 (or the pseudogene TRBV3-2) and TRBJ2-7; no reliable D call. CDR3 length: 14 residues. CDR1 and CDR2 (germline): LGHDT, YNNKEL (reference sequence). Between the trimmed V and J ends, which lost 0 bases and 0 bases, there was a span of 6 bases. The DNA of the CDR3 is TGTGCCAGCAGCCAAGATTGGGTCTCCTACGAGCAGTACTTC. Translated, it gives CASSQDWVSYEQYF.

This clone has a handful of counts. V is TRBV10-1 and J is TRBJ2-6, with D perhaps matching TRBD1 (6 bases). V gave up 5 bases and J gave up 4 bases, with 9 bases separating them. This CDR3 spans 14 amino acids. CDR1 is WNHNN, CDR2 SYGVQD, per germline (reference sequence). The CDR3 loop is CASSQGYGANVLTF. In nucleotides, the CDR3 is TGCGCCAGCAGTCAGGGGTACGGGGCCAACGTCCTGACTTTC.

This chain connects TRBV7-3 to TRBJ1-1; D gene uncertain. This CDR3 spans 14 amino acids. CDR1 is SGHTA and CDR2 is FQGTGA in the germline V gene. V lost 4 bases to trimming and J lost 4 bases, with 13 bases between them. CDR3 amino acids: CASSSDSSGTEAFF. The CDR3 coding sequence is TGTGCCAGCAGCTCAGACTCTTCTGGCACTGAAGCTTTCTTT. The full variable domain, in which reference TRBV7-3 and TRBJ1-1 provide the parts outside the CDR3, is GAGVSQTPSNKVTEKGKYVELRCDPISGHTALYWYRQSLGQGPEFLIYFQGTGAADDSGLPNDRFFAVRPEGSVSTLKIQRTERGDSAVYLCASSSDSSGTEAFFGQGTRLTVV.

CDR3 protein: CASSYGEYSYGYTF. CDR3 coding DNA: TGTGCCAGCAGCTACGGGGAATATAGCTATGGCTACACCTTC. V and J are TRBV5-8 and TRBJ1-2; D gene uncertain. CDR3 length: 14 residues. Germline V gene sequence: CDR1 SGHTS, CDR2 YDEGEE. The V and J ends lost 3 bases and 4 bases respectively, with 13 bases between them.

This clone was picked up a small number of times. This rearrangement joins TRBV19 to TRBJ2-1; tentatively, D is TRBD2 (6 bases). This CDR3 region has 16 residues. The germline V gene has CDR1 LNHDA and CDR2 SQIVND (reference sequence). Trimming cost V 3 bases and J 2 bases, with 14 bases left between them. CDR3 amino acids: CASSISGTAAYNEQFF. In DNA, the CDR3 is TGTGCCAGTAGTATCTCCGGGACTGCGGCCTACAATGAGCAGTTCTTC.

In nucleotides, the CDR3 is TGTGCCAGCAGCCAAGATATGGGCCTCCGCACAGATACGCAGTATTTT. This sequence encodes CASSQDMGLRTDTQYF. The rearrangement uses TRBV4-2 and TRBJ2-3; D remains unclear. This CDR3 spans 16 amino acids. V lost 0 bases, J lost 1 base, and 11 bases lay in between. The germline gives CDR1 LGHNA, CDR2 YNFKEQ.

This clone appeared a few times. The chain recombines TRBV9 with TRBJ2-1, with 9 bases matching TRBD2. The trim removed 1 base at V and 3 bases at J, leaving 2 bases unmatched. This CDR3 contains 15 residues. The germline V gene has CDR1 SGDLS and CDR2 YYNGEE. CDR3 loop: CASSVLAGIYNEQFF. CDR3 DNA: TGTGCCAGCAGCGTACTAGCGGGGATCTACAATGAGCAGTTCTTC.

This chain joins TRBV28 and TRBJ1-1; D gene unclear. CDR1 is MDHEN, CDR2 SYDVKM, per germline. The V end was cut by 1 base, the J end by 0 bases, with 12 bases between. The CDR3 sequence is 16 residues long. The CDR3 region is CASSLFRKNMNTEAFF. The CDR3 coding sequence is TGTGCCAGCAGTTTATTTCGGAAAAACATGAACACTGAAGCTTTCTTT.

This rearrangement joins TRBV5-4 to TRBJ1-2, with a possible D match to TRBD1 (5 bases). Germline assignment: CDR1 SGHNT and CDR2 YYREEE (reference sequence). The CDR3 contains 13 residues. Between the trimmed V and J ends, which lost 4 bases and 8 bases, there was a span of 15 bases. The CDR3 region is CASSKEGGDGYTF. The DNA of the CDR3 is TGTGCCAGCAGCAAGGAGGGCGGGGACGGCTACACCTTC.

The chain uses TRBV27 and TRBJ1-5; D is unclear. CDR3 length: 13 residues. Per the germline V gene, CDR1 is MNHEY and CDR2 is SMNVEV (reference sequence). Trimming removed 4 bases from V and 3 bases from J, with 7 bases in between. Here the CDR3 reads CASSYSYNQPQHF. The CDR3 DNA sequence: TGTGCCAGCAGTTATAGTTACAATCAGCCCCAGCATTTT.

The chain carries TRBV6-4 and TRBJ1-5; D is undetermined. V was trimmed by 0 bases and J by 2 bases, leaving 8 bases between them. CDR3 length: 15 amino acids. Germline loops: CDR1 MRHNA, CDR2 SNTAGT. CDR3 DNA sequence: TGTGCCAGCAGTGACTCGACCAGTGGCAATCAGCCCCAGCATTTT. Its protein product is CASSDSTSGNQPQHF.

This clone was recorded many times. The J gene is TRBJ2-7, the V gene TRBV5-1, with D hard to call. This CDR3 region has 14 residues. Looked up from germline, CDR1 is SGHRS and CDR2 is YFSETQ. V lost 4 bases, J lost 0 bases, and 11 bases lay in between. In nucleotides, the CDR3 is TGCGCCAGCAGCCTCGACCCGTACTCCTACGAGCAGTACTTC. Translating gives CASSLDPYSYEQYF.